The clone carrying this T cell receptor (beta chain) was counted a few times. TCRdb re-derived calls from the 5' RACE reads in MiXCR, one entry per CDR3 protein. The sample shows around 340,000 distinct CDR3 sequences, 20% to 25% of them seen only once. This sample is drawn from a study of CD8 T cells in ankylosing spondylitis. This CDR3 spans 13 amino acids. The trim removed 8 bases at V and 1 base at J, leaving 2 bases unmatched. Germline V CDR1 and CDR2: MNHNS, SASEGT. Sequences were obtained from blood, either unsorted or a sorted T cell fraction (not recorded which). The V call is TRBV6-1, the J call TRBJ2-5, with 9 bases fitting TRBD1. The source of this sequence is a male donor with ankylosing spondylitis or in good health (not recorded which). DNA for the CDR3: TGTGCCAGCTGGACAGGGGCCCAAGAGACCCAGTACTTC. It specifies CASWTGAQETQYF.